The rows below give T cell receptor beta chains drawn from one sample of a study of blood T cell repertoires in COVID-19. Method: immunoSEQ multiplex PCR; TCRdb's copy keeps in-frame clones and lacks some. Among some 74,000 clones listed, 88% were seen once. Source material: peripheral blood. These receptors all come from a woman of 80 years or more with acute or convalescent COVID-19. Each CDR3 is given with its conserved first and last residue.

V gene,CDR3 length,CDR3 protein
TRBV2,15,CASSPQDISGNTIYF
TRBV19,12,CASRTAYYGYTF
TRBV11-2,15,CASSFLAGVAGELFF
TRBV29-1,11,CSALTYNEQFF
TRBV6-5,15,CASSYSGQGGSPLHF
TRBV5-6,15,CASNLRTGGYEKLFF
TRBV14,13,CASSQVQGSPQHF
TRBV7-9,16,CASSFVGQGASDTQYF
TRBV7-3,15,CASSFDGGPTDTQYF
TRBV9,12,CASSASTDTQYF
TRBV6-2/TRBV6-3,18,CASSPHGTSEKTGLEQYF
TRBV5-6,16,CASSRGTGGYTDTQYF
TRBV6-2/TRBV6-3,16,CASSPLFSGGYNEQFF
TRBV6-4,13,CASSDGFGGEQFF
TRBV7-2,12,CASSIGTGGYTF
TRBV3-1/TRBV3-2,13,CASSQVGGNLQFF
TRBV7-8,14,CASSFNSQNTEAFF
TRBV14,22,CASSQPGSRPRGKAYSNQPQHF
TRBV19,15,CATRTAGGGNSPLHF
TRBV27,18,CASSPPSGRAGGANVLTF
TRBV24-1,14,CATSAADRAYEQFF
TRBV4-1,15,CASSPTWDTNQPQHF
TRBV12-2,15,CASPWREGLRDEQFF
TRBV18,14,CASSVTGKNTEAFF
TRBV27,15,CASSSAGANTGELFF
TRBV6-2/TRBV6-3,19,CASSYPQRGGPSSYNEQFF
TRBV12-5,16,CASGRDRTPSGNTIYF
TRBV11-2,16,CASSLILAGGTHTQYF
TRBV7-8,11,CASSRERRQFF
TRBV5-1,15,CASSELPKTGTEAFF
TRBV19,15,CASIATAGLADTQYF
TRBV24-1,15,CATSDTGQGNNEQFF
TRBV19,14,CASNLGGRNTEAFF
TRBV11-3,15,CASSPYRDRGSPLHF
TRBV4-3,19,CASSQDPATSGGATGELFF
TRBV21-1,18,CASSKGLVGTGGNTEAFF
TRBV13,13,CASSPPGGHEQYF
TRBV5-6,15,CASSFWGQVTNGYTF
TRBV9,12,CASSLNTGELFF
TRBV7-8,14,CASSFVVSYNEQFF
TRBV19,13,CASSIGFQGEQYF
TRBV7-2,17,CASSLEGSGRPNQPQHF
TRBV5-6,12,CASSSLLRPLHF
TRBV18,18,CASSPLRDIHSGANVLTF
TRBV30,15,CAWSLLAGGSDTQYF
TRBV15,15,CATSRRGFHTGELFF